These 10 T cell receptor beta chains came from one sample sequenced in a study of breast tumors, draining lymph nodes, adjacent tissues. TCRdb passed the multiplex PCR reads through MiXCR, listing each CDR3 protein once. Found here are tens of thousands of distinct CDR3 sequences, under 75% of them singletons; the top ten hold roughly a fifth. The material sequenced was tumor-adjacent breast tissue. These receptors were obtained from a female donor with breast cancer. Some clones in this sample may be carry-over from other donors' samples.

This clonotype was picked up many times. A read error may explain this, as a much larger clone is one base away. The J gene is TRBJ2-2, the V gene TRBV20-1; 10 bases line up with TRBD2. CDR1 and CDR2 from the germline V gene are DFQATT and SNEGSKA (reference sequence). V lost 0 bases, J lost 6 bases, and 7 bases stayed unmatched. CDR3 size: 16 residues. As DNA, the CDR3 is TGCAGTGCTAGAGATACGCTAGCGGGAGCGCCCGGGGAGCTGTTTTTT. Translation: CSARDTLAGAPGELFF.

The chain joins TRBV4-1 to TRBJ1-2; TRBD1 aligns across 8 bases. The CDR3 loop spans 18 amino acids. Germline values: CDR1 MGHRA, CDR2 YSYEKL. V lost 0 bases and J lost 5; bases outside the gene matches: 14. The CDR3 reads CASSQEGTGTGLRYGYTF. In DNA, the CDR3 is TGCGCCAGCAGCCAAGAAGGGACCGGGACAGGTCTGAGGTATGGCTACACCTTC.

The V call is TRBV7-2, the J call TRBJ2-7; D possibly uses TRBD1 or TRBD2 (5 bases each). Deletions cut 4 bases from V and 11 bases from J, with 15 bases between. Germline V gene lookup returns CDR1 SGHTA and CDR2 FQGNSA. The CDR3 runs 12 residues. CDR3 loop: CASSSYRGKEYF. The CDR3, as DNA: TGTGCCAGCAGCTCCTACCGGGGCAAGGAGTACTTC.

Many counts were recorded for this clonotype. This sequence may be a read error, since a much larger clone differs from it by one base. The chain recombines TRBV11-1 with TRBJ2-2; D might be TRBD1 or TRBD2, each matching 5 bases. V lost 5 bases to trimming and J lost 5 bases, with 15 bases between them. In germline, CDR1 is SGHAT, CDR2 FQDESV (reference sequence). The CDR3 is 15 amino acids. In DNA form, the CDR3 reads TGTGCCAGCAGCACCGGGACCGTGGCTACCGGGGAGCTGTTTTTT. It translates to CASSTGTVATGELFF.

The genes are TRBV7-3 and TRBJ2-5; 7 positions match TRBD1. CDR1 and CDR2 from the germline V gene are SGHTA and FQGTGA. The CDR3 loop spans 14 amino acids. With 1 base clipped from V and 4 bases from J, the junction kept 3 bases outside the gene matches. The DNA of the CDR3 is TGTGCCAGCAGCTTAAAAGGGGGCGTAGAGACCCAGTACTTC. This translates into CASSLKGGVETQYF. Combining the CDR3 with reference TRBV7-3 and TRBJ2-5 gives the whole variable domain GAGVSQTPSNKVTEKGKYVELRCDPISGHTALYWYRQSLGQGPEFLIYFQGTGAADDSGLPNDRFFAVRPEGSVSTLKIQRTERGDSAVYLCASSLKGGVETQYFGPGTRLLVL.

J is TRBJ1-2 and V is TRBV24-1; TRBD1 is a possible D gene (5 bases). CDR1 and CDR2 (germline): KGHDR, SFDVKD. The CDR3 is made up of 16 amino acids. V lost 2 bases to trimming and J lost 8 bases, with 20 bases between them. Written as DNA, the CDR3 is TGTGCCACCAGTGATTCAACGACTTGGGGGGGACGCGGCTACACCTTC. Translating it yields CATSDSTTWGGRGYTF.

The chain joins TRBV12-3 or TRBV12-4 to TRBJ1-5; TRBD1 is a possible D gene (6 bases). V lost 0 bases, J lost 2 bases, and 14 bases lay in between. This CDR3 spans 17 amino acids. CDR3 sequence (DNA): TGTGCCAGCAGTTTAGCTACAGGGCCCCAAGGCAATCAGCCCCAGCATTTT. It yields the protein CASSLATGPQGNQPQHF.

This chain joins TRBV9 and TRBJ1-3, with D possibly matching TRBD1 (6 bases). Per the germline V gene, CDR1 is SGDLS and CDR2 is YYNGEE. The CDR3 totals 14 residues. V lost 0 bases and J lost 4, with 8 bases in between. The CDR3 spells CASSVGGQGNTIYF. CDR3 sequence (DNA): TGTGCCAGCAGCGTAGGGGGGCAAGGAAACACCATATATTTT.

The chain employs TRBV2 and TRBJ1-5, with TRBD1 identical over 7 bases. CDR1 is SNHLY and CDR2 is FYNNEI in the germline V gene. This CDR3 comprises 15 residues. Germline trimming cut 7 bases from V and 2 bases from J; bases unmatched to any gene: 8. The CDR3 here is CASTLDGQGNQPQHF. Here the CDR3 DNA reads TGTGCCAGCACTCTTGACGGACAGGGCAATCAGCCCCAGCATTTT.

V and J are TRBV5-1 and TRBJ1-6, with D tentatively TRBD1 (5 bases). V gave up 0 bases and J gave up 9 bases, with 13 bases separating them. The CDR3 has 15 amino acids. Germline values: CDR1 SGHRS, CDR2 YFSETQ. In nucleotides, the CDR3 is TGCGCCAGCAGCTTGGAGGCGGGGGTGGTTTCACCCCTCCACTTT. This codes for CASSLEAGVVSPLHF.